This entry features one TCR beta chain sequence. Authors' analysis steps: Using reference gene primer amplification, nucleated cell counts were estimated. Here immunoSEQ multiplex PCR was the method, and the copy in TCRdb shows in-frame clones only, minus some. The V and J calls and clone size come from that table; D and trimming were worked out from the DNA. This table has roughly 250,000 clones, under 95% appearing once. The sample comes from a study of blood T cell repertoires in COVID-19. The wider study: Sample material is recorded as cDNA or gDNA derived from T cells, B-cell-depleted T cells, or PBMCs.

This CDR3 contains 15 residues. The V segment lost 4 bases and the J segment 2 bases; nucleotides outside the gene matches: 8. CDR1 and CDR2 from the germline V gene are SGHNT and YYREEE (reference sequence). Participant-reported clinical history was the basis for cohort assignment. Source material: PBMCs or T cells enriched from blood (not recorded which). This sequence was found in a woman aged 40 to 49 with acute COVID-19. The chain couples TRBV5-4 to TRBJ2-7, with TRBD2 matching 8 bases. The DNA of the CDR3 is TGTGCCAGCAGCCCCCGGGGGGGGGTCGCCTACGAGCAGTACTTC. Protein product: CASSPRGGVAYEQYF.